This T cell receptor (beta chain) stems from a study of a mutant IDH1 vaccine in newly diagnosed glioma. Study-wide background: The patients were given eight vaccinations, one each in weeks 1, 3, 5, 7, 11, 15, 19 and 23.

This clone was seen once. Its antigen is currently unknown. TCRdb's table, derived via immunoSEQ multiplex PCR, lists solely in-frame clones and lacks some. This sample yields about 36,000 clones, of which roughly 80% are seen a single time; about 16% belongs to the top ten. Documented time point: week 11, during vaccination. Topical imiquimod was applied with each vaccine dose, which held 300 ug of mutant IDH1 20-mer peptide. New IDH1-mutant, ATRX-lost WHO grade 3 or 4 astrocytomas occurred in donors. The clonotype comes from a woman aged 30 to 39 with glioma. Some clones in this sample may be carry-over from other donors' samples. This specimen was peripheral blood mononuclear cells (PBMCs), taken from a glioma patient whose treatment included an IDH1 peptide vaccine.

The CDR3 sequence is CASSEEGSGRIWGEQFF. The CDR3, as DNA: TGTGCCAGCAGTGAGGAGGGTAGCGGGAGGATTTGGGGAGAGCAGTTCTTC. The chain couples TRBV6-1 to TRBJ2-1; TRBD2 matches 10 bases. This CDR3 has 17 residues. Germline V gives CDR1 MNHNS, CDR2 SASEGT. The ends lost 3 bases at V and 10 bases at J; junction bases unmatched: 15.